Below are 19 T cell receptor beta chains sequenced from a single sample in a study of radiation and T cells in renal cell carcinoma. This sample's time point: blood 2 weeks post-SBRT. As to treatment: 15 Gy SBRT to primary tumor, nephrectomy 4 weeks later. Sequenced by immunoSEQ multiplex PCR; TCRdb stores in-frame clones only, minus some. The table shows roughly 130,000 clones, with around 89% occurring only once. The material sequenced was blood, taken from a patient whose treatment included radiotherapy and nephrectomy. Receptors originate from a woman between 65 and 79 years old with renal cell carcinoma.

This clone appeared a single time. The chain is built from TRBV30 and TRBJ1-4; D call uncertain. V lost 6 bases and J 0 bases, leaving 5 bases between the germline ends. The CDR3 consists of 12 residues. CDR1 is GTSNPN, CDR2 SVGIG, per germline (reference sequence). The CDR3 sequence is CACRSTNEKLFF. CDR3 coding DNA: TGTGCCTGCCGGTCAACTAATGAAAAACTGTTTTTT.

V usage is TRBV7-9 and J usage is TRBJ2-7; TRBD2 is a possible D gene (5 bases). The length of the CDR3 is 17 residues. The germline CDR1 and CDR2 sequences are SEHNR and FQNEAQ (reference sequence). Trimming left V 0 bases short and J 2 bases short, with 17 bases between. The chain's CDR3 is CASSLAITELAAYEQYF. CDR3 in DNA: TGTGCCAGCAGCTTAGCGATCACCGAGCTAGCTGCCTACGAGCAGTACTTC. The complete variable domain, with remaining parts taken from reference TRBV7-9 and TRBJ2-7, reads DTGVSQNPRHKITKRGQNVTFRCDPISEHNRLYWYRQTLGQGPEFLTYFQNEAQLEKSRLLSDRFSAERPKGSFSTLEIQRTEQGDSAMYLCASSLAITELAAYEQYFGPGTRLTVT.

The chain recombines TRBV10-3 with TRBJ1-1, with 7 bases matching TRBD1. Germline trimming cut 4 bases from V and 1 base from J; bases unmatched to any gene: 3. Germline V gene sequence: CDR1 ENHRY, CDR2 SYGVKD. The CDR3 is 14 amino acids. The CDR3 reads CAISGGQENTEAFF. In DNA, the CDR3 is TGTGCCATCAGTGGAGGACAGGAGAACACTGAAGCTTTCTTT.

The chain's CDR3 is CASSVAIQGHDNEQFF. The CDR3 bases are TGTGCCAGCAGCGTAGCGATCCAGGGGCACGACAATGAGCAGTTCTTC. J is TRBJ2-1 and V is TRBV9; possible D gene TRBD1, 6 bases. Trimming stripped 0 bases from V and 5 bases from J, with 15 bases between. In germline, CDR1 is SGDLS, CDR2 YYNGEE. This CDR3 has 16 residues.

This clone was seen only once. The rearrangement uses TRBV6-4 and TRBJ2-1; no clear D gene. The V and J ends lost 6 bases and 4 bases respectively, with 16 bases between them. The CDR3 runs 15 residues. Germline CDR1 reads MRHNA; CDR2 reads SNTAGT. CDR3 amino acids: CASSKEENRYNEQFF. The CDR3 DNA reads TGTGCCAGCAGCAAAGAAGAAAACCGGTACAATGAGCAGTTCTTC.

This CDR3 reads CASSYSGGANVLTF. CDR3 nucleotide sequence: TGTGCCAGCAGTTACTCCGGTGGGGCCAACGTCCTGACTTTC. The rearrangement joins TRBV6-5 to TRBJ2-6; D is ambiguous. The CDR3 is 14 residues long. CDR1 is MNHEY and CDR2 is SVGAGI in the germline V gene. The V end was cut by 0 bases, the J end by 3 bases, with 3 bases between.

This chain uses TRBV11-3 with TRBJ2-5; no clear D. Germline CDR1 reads SGHNT; CDR2 reads YENEEA. V was trimmed by 2 bases and J by 4 bases, leaving 2 bases between them. This CDR3 has 11 amino acids. CDR3 region: CASSLSETQYF. The CDR3 nucleotides read TGTGCCAGCAGCTTATCAGAGACCCAGTACTTC.

This clone was seen once. The chain employs TRBV10-3 and TRBJ2-3, with 16 bases fitting TRBD2. The CDR3 sequence is 15 residues long. Germline V lookup: CDR1 ENHRY, CDR2 SYGVKD. Trimming took 7 bases from V and 3 from J; bases not matched to a gene: 1. The CDR3 spells CAIKGLAGGTDTQYF. The DNA for the CDR3 is TGTGCCATCAAGGGACTAGCGGGGGGGACAGATACGCAGTATTTT.

The chain combines TRBV5-8 with TRBJ2-1; the match to TRBD1 covers 7 bases. The germline CDR1 and CDR2 sequences are SGHTS and YDEGEE. V shed 4 bases and J 0 bases; nucleotides not matched to a gene: 4. The CDR3 runs to 15 residues. The DNA for the CDR3 is TGTGCCAGCAGCATGGACAGGACCTCCTACAATGAGCAGTTCTTC. This gives the protein CASSMDRTSYNEQFF.

V gene TRBV27 combines with J gene TRBJ1-1, with TRBD1 matching over 8 bases. Unmatched junction bases numbered 5, after V lost 5 bases and J lost 3 bases. CDR3 length: 14 residues. From germline, CDR1 is MNHEY and CDR2 SMNVEV (reference sequence). The CDR3, as DNA: TGTGCCAGCAGTCCACAGGGGGGGGACACTGAAGCTTTCTTT. Amino acid sequence: CASSPQGGDTEAFF.

J is TRBJ2-3 and V is TRBV11-3, with D possibly matching TRBD1 (6 bases). CDR3 size: 16 residues. Trimming cost V 1 base and J 5 bases, with 16 bases left between them. Per the germline V gene, CDR1 is SGHNT and CDR2 is YENEEA. The CDR3 region is CASSLGRQGLRDTQYF. The CDR3 region has the DNA TGTGCCAGCAGCTTAGGACGCCAGGGGTTGAGAGATACGCAGTATTTT.

This clone was observed a handful of times. The CDR3 bases are TGTGCCAGCTCACCTACTTTAAAGGGGGCACGAAACACCATATATTTT. Translated, it gives CASSPTLKGARNTIYF. The rearrangement links TRBV18 to TRBJ1-3; 7 bases agree with TRBD1. The CDR3 runs 16 residues. Unmatched junction bases numbered 10, after V lost 3 bases and J lost 5 bases. CDR1 is KGHSH and CDR2 is LQKENI in the germline V gene.

This clone is a singleton in its sample. The junction and the germline gene differ at one end; a read error may be behind it. The J gene is TRBJ1-5, the V gene TRBV2, with 12 bases identical to TRBD1. The CDR3 runs to 16 residues. From germline, CDR1 is SNHLY and CDR2 FYNNEI. CDR3 sequence: CASSEGTGGMNQPQHF. The CDR3, as DNA: TGTGCCAGCAGCGAAGGGACAGGGGGCATGAATCAGCCCCAGCATTTT.

The chain employs TRBV5-1 and TRBJ2-1; D gene ambiguous. This CDR3 contains 19 residues. The V end was cut by 4 bases, the J end by 8 bases, with 31 bases between. Germline values: CDR1 SGHRS, CDR2 YFSETQ. CDR3 amino acids: CASSPTAPIRLGLGHEQFF. In DNA, the CDR3 is TGCGCCAGCAGCCCTACCGCACCGATCCGACTGGGCCTAGGGCATGAGCAGTTCTTC.

This clone was counted once. The gene calls are TRBV5-6 and TRBJ2-7; D ambiguous. The V gene lost 0 bases and the J gene lost 1 base, with 5 bases spanning the gap. Germline V lookup: CDR1 SGHDT, CDR2 YYEEEE. The CDR3 extends over 13 amino acids. The CDR3 reads CASSLGRSYEQYF. The CDR3 nucleotides are TGTGCCAGCAGCTTGGGTCGGTCCTACGAGCAGTACTTC.

This chain links TRBV6-5 with TRBJ2-7, with D possibly being TRBD1 (5 bases). Germline values: CDR1 MNHEY, CDR2 SVGAGI. The CDR3 runs to 12 residues. The ends were cut back, 5 bases at V and 4 bases at J, with 9 bases in the middle. The CDR3 DNA reads TGTGCCAGCAGTGGGGCGGTTTACGAGCAGTACTTC. Its protein is CASSGAVYEQYF.

This rearrangement joins TRBV4-2 to TRBJ2-3, with 10 bases fitting TRBD2. Trimming removed 0 bases from V and 8 bases from J; junction bases left unmatched: 11. This CDR3 region has 17 residues. The germline V gene has CDR1 LGHNA and CDR2 YNFKEQ. In nucleotides, the CDR3 is TGTGCCAGCAGCCAAGATTTGACTAGCGGGTCCTCCGGTACGCAGTATTTT. It yields the protein CASSQDLTSGSSGTQYF.

This clone was picked up one time. This rearrangement joins TRBV19 to TRBJ2-7; D may match TRBD1 or TRBD2 (6 bases each). The CDR3 has 15 amino acids. The V and J ends lost 4 bases and 2 bases respectively, with 15 bases between them. Looked up from germline, CDR1 is LNHDA and CDR2 is SQIVND (reference sequence). The CDR3 region is CASSSLTGATYEQYF. The CDR3 bases are TGTGCCAGTAGTAGCCTGACGGGGGCGACCTACGAGCAGTACTTC.

The J gene is TRBJ1-1, the V gene TRBV2; 9 positions agree with TRBD1. The CDR3 loop spans 16 amino acids. The V gene end was trimmed by 4 bases and the J gene end by 4 bases; junction bases not matched to a gene: 10. Germline V gene lookup returns CDR1 SNHLY and CDR2 FYNNEI. The CDR3 sequence: CASSVQDRGRGTEAFF. The CDR3 region has the DNA TGTGCCAGCAGTGTTCAGGACAGGGGCAGGGGCACTGAAGCTTTCTTT.